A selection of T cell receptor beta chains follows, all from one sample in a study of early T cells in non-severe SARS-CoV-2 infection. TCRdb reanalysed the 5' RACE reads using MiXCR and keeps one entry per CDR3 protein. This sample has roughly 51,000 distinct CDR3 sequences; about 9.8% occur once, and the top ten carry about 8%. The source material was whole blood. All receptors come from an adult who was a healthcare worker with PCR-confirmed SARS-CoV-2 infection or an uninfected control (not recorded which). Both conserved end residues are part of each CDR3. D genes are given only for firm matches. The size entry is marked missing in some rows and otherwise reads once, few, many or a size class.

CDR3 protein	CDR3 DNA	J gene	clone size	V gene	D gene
CASSLLDEQYF	TGTGCCAGTAGCCTCCTAGACGAGCAGTACTTC	TRBJ2-7	few	TRBV19	NA
CAWGGPNEQFF	TGTGCCTGGGGGGGGCCCAATGAGCAGTTCTTC	TRBJ2-1	few	TRBV30	NA
CASSLEGVNEQFF	TGTGCCAGCAGCTTGGAGGGGGTCAATGAGCAGTTCTTC	TRBJ2-1	NA	TRBV5-5	NA
CASSVQRAFYNEQFF	TGTGCCAGCAGCGTGCAACGGGCCTTCTACAATGAGCAGTTCTTC	TRBJ2-1	few	TRBV9	NA
CATSRESIGELFF	TGTGCCACCAGCAGAGAGTCGATCGGGGAGCTGTTTTTT	TRBJ2-2	many	TRBV15	NA
CASSLLLDPPRDTQYF	TGTGCCAGCAGCTTATTATTGGACCCACCACGGGATACGCAGTATTTT	TRBJ2-3	few	TRBV7-9	NA
CASSLVQSGNYGYTF	TGTGCCAGCAGCTTGGTACAGAGCGGAAACTATGGCTACACCTTC	TRBJ1-2	many	TRBV7-6	NA
CASSGAGDSYEQYF	TGTGCCAGCAGCGGGGCAGGTGACTCCTACGAGCAGTACTTC	TRBJ2-7	NA	TRBV12-3/TRBV12-4	NA
CASSVTASSSYEQYF	TGTGCCAGTAGCGTCACGGCGAGCAGCTCCTACGAGCAGTACTTC	TRBJ2-7	NA	TRBV19	NA
CASSPYSPGTVSEQYF	TGTGCCAGCAGTCCCTACTCCCCCGGGACAGTTAGCGAGCAGTACTTC	TRBJ2-7	many	TRBV2	TRBD1
CASTTPRGQGTYEQYF	TGTGCCAGCACCACTCCCCGGGGACAGGGGACCTACGAGCAGTACTTC	TRBJ2-7	NA	TRBV28	TRBD1
CASSSTAANTEAFF	TGTGCCAGCAGCTCCACTGCAGCGAACACTGAAGCTTTCTTT	TRBJ1-1	many	TRBV16	NA
CASTPAGPPAYNEQFF	TGTGCCAGCACCCCCGCGGGCCCTCCCGCCTACAATGAGCAGTTCTTC	TRBJ2-1	many	TRBV7-3	NA
CASSRDREETQYF	TGTGCCAGCAGCCGCGACAGGGAAGAGACCCAGTACTTC	TRBJ2-5	many	TRBV6-5	TRBD1
CSVEWGGEAQYF	TGCAGCGTTGAATGGGGGGGAGAGGCCCAGTACTTC	TRBJ2-5	NA	TRBV29-1	TRBD2
CSVGLAETYNEQFF	TGCAGCGTTGGGCTAGCGGAGACCTACAATGAGCAGTTCTTC	TRBJ2-1	few	TRBV29-1	TRBD2
CASSGLAGEYTGELFF	TGTGCCAGCAGTGGACTAGCGGGAGAATACACCGGGGAGCTGTTTTTT	TRBJ2-2	NA	TRBV28	TRBD2